This record covers a single TCR beta chain. The antigen is not known. Stable Graves' hyperthyroidism denoted no ophthalmopathy progression over 18 months. The data belong to a study of T cells in Graves' hyperthyroidism and ophthalmopathy. General observations from the study: Stable hyperthyroidism was told apart from ophthalmopathy by a model built on 13 V-J features. Most clonotypes expanded in the thyroid (above 0.001) were also present in blood.

It was RNA transcripts that yielded the amplified TCR beta CDR3 regions. The study used the HTBI primer set for a first-round RT-PCR of the TCR CDR3. TCRdb re-analysed the multiplex PCR reads in MiXCR, keeping a single row per CDR3 protein. The table shows over 90,000 distinct CDR3 sequences, with around 50% occurring only once. Germline assignment: CDR1 DFQATT and CDR2 SNEGSKA (reference sequence). With V trimmed by 6 bases and J by 2 bases, 5 bases remained unmatched. CDR3 size: 13 residues. The sample consisted of blood. This TCR was sampled from a man aged 40-50 years with Graves' hyperthyroidism. V gene TRBV20-1 combines with J gene TRBJ2-7, with TRBD2 matching over 9 bases. CDR3 in DNA: TGCAGTGCGGCTAGCGGGACCGCCTACGAGCAGTACTTC. It is translated as CSAASGTAYEQYF.